This passage covers 16 T cell receptor beta chains from one sample sequenced in a study of blood T cell repertoires in COVID-19. Generated by immunoSEQ multiplex PCR, the TCRdb table keeps only in-frame clones and is missing some. The sample holds roughly 250,000 clones; roughly four fifths are singletons and the top ten take more than 8%. Sample: peripheral blood. All receptors come from a woman older than 75 with acute or convalescent COVID-19.

CDR3 in amino acids: CASTDPTGNYGYTF. CDR3 bases: TGTGCCAGCACCGACCCGACAGGCAACTATGGCTACACCTTC. This chain connects TRBV11-3 to TRBJ1-2; the D gene is possibly TRBD1 (6 bases). Germline CDR1 SGHNT, CDR2 YENEEA. This CDR3 has 14 amino acids. V was shortened by 7 bases and J by 2 bases, with 14 bases between the two germline ends.

The chain employs TRBV6-2 or TRBV6-3 and TRBJ1-5; TRBD1 matches 10 bases. V gave up 5 bases and J gave up 7 bases; unmatched junction bases: 5. The CDR3 is 14 residues long. Germline assignment: CDR1 MNHEY and CDR2 SVGEGT. The CDR3 nucleotides read TGTGCCAGCAGTAAGACAGGGGGCGGCCAGCCCCAGCATTTT. It translates to CASSKTGGGQPQHF.

The chain has TRBV7-3 and TRBJ2-1; the match to TRBD2 covers 15 bases. This CDR3 comprises 17 residues. J lost 3 bases, V lost 5 bases, and 5 bases had no gene match. CDR1 and CDR2 (germline): SGHTA, FQGTGA. As DNA, the CDR3 is TGTGCCAGCAGCCTGGGACTAGCGGGGGGCAACTACAATGAGCAGTTCTTC. Protein: CASSLGLAGGNYNEQFF.

The chain joins TRBV12-5 to TRBJ2-1; D remains unclear. Between the trimmed V and J ends, which lost 1 base and 0 bases, there was a span of 4 bases. The germline V gene has CDR1 LGHNT and CDR2 FRNRAP. CDR3 length: 14 residues. The CDR3 region has the DNA TGTGCTAGTGGTTTGGGTAGCTCCTACAATGAGCAGTTCTTC. Its protein is CASGLGSSYNEQFF.

The chain recombines TRBV15 with TRBJ1-5; D ambiguous. V was cut by 0 bases and J by 4 bases, with 10 bases left in between. There are 15 residues in the CDR3. The germline gives CDR1 LNHNV, CDR2 YYDKDF (reference sequence). The CDR3 region is CATSRDKSRNQPQHF. CDR3 nucleotides: TGTGCCACCAGCAGAGACAAGTCTAGGAATCAGCCCCAGCATTTT.

The chain uses TRBV7-3 and TRBJ2-3, with 12 bases lining up with TRBD2. CDR3 size: 19 residues. Germline V gives CDR1 SGHTA, CDR2 FQGTGA. V shed 5 bases, J shed 0 bases, and the junction held 12 bases outside the gene matches. CDR3 DNA: TGTGCCAGCAGCCCCACTAGCGGGGGGCCGTTAAGTAGCACAGATACGCAGTATTTT. This codes for CASSPTSGGPLSSTDTQYF.

The CDR3 protein is CASSLGQGWEKLFF. The CDR3 coding sequence is TGTGCCAGCAGCTTAGGGCAGGGTTGGGAAAAACTGTTTTTT. The rearrangement joins TRBV7-8 to TRBJ1-4, with a possible D match to TRBD1 (5 bases). V lost 1 base, J lost 8 bases, and 11 bases lay in between. This CDR3 contains 14 residues. CDR1 and CDR2 (germline): SGHVS, FQNEAQ.

This rearrangement joins TRBV12-5 to TRBJ2-5; weak D call: TRBD2 (6 bases). Germline CDR1 is LGHNT and CDR2 is FRNRAP. This CDR3 spans 12 amino acids. Trimming took 8 bases from V and 5 from J, leaving 12 bases between them. For the CDR3, the DNA is TGTGCTAGTTTGGGTGCGGGGGAGACCCAGTACTTC. This codes for CASLGAGETQYF.

This clone was observed a handful of times. This chain connects TRBV18 to TRBJ1-6; TRBD1 agrees at 10 bases. V lost 2 bases to trimming and J lost 9 bases; unmatched junction nucleotides: 19. Germline V lookup: CDR1 KGHSH, CDR2 LQKENI. The CDR3 is 20 residues long. The CDR3 DNA is TGTGCCAGCTCACCATTATCCGGGACAGGGGATGAAGGTTTGGTTTCACCCCTCCACTTT. Protein: CASSPLSGTGDEGLVSPLHF. The whole variable domain, remainder taken from reference TRBV18 and TRBJ1-6, is NAGVMQNPRHLVRRRGQEARLRCSPMKGHSHVYWYRQLPEEGLKFMVYLQKENIIDESGMPKERFSAEFPKEGPSILRIQQVVRGDSAAYFCASSPLSGTGDEGLVSPLHFGNGTRLTVT.

The V gene is TRBV5-4, the J gene TRBJ1-3; 10 bases map to TRBD1. Germline V gene sequence: CDR1 SGHNT, CDR2 YYREEE (reference sequence). Trimming at V came to 4 bases and at J to 0 bases, leaving 4 bases not matched to a gene. The CDR3 sequence is 16 residues long. As DNA, the CDR3 is TGTGCCAGCAGCGGGCGGGACAGGGGCTCTGGAAACACCATATATTTT. Residues: CASSGRDRGSGNTIYF.

The chain links TRBV5-5 to TRBJ1-2, with D unresolved. The length of the CDR3 is 15 residues. CDR1 SGHKS and CDR2 YYEKEE come from the germline V gene (reference sequence). Trimming left V 0 bases short and J 0 bases short, with 9 bases between. CDR3 in DNA: TGTGCCAGCAGCTTGGAAGGCGGAGCTAACTATGGCTACACCTTC. This translates into CASSLEGGANYGYTF. The full variable domain, in which reference TRBV5-5 and TRBJ1-2 provide the parts outside the CDR3, is DAGVTQSPTHLIKTRGQQVTLRCSPISGHKSVSWYQQVLGQGPQFIFQYYEKEERGRGNFPDRFSARQFPNYSSELNVNALLLGDSALYLCASSLEGGANYGYTFGSGTRLTVV.

The V and J genes are TRBV5-1 and TRBJ1-1; 9 bases map to TRBD1. Germline CDR1 and CDR2: SGHRS and YFSETQ. The CDR3 extends over 14 amino acids. Germline trimming cut 4 bases from V and 0 bases from J; bases unmatched to any gene: 1. Here the CDR3 DNA reads TGCGCCAGCAGCCGGACAGGGGTGAACACTGAAGCTTTCTTT. This gives the protein CASSRTGVNTEAFF.

This chain connects TRBV3-1 (or the pseudogene TRBV3-2) to TRBJ2-1; 9 nucleotides line up with TRBD1. CDR3 length equals 16 residues. Germline V gene lookup returns CDR1 LGHDT and CDR2 YNNKEL (reference sequence). V was pared by 2 bases and J by 2 bases, with 4 bases of the junction left unmatched. The CDR3 is CASSQQGTGPYNEQFF. Written as DNA, the CDR3 is TGTGCCAGCAGCCAACAGGGGACAGGGCCCTACAATGAGCAGTTCTTC.

The chain is built from TRBV19 and TRBJ2-1, with 8 bases fitting TRBD1. The V gene end was trimmed by 5 bases and the J gene end by 5 bases; junction bases not matched to a gene: 8. The CDR3 has 15 amino acids. CDR1 is LNHDA, CDR2 SQIVND, per germline (reference sequence). The CDR3 loop is CASSPGQGVNNEQFF. The DNA of the CDR3 is TGTGCCAGTAGTCCTGGACAGGGAGTGAACAATGAGCAGTTCTTC.

V is TRBV9 and J is TRBJ1-2, with D possibly matching TRBD1 (6 bases). The V and J ends lost 4 bases and 7 bases respectively, with 20 bases between them. Germline values: CDR1 SGDLS, CDR2 YYNGEE. CDR3 length: 15 residues. CDR3 coding DNA: TGTGCCAGCAGCTGGACAGAAAAGGGTACTGGTGGCTACACCTTC. Amino acid sequence: CASSWTEKGTGGYTF.

The chain has TRBV15 and TRBJ2-7; D is possibly TRBD2 (6 bases). There are 15 residues in the CDR3. CDR1 LNHNV and CDR2 YYDKDF come from the germline V gene (reference sequence). V lost 5 bases, J lost 2 bases, and 16 bases lay in between. As DNA, the CDR3 is TGTGCCACCAGCCCGGGGGTGGACAAGACCTACGAGCAGTACTTC. Protein product: CATSPGVDKTYEQYF.